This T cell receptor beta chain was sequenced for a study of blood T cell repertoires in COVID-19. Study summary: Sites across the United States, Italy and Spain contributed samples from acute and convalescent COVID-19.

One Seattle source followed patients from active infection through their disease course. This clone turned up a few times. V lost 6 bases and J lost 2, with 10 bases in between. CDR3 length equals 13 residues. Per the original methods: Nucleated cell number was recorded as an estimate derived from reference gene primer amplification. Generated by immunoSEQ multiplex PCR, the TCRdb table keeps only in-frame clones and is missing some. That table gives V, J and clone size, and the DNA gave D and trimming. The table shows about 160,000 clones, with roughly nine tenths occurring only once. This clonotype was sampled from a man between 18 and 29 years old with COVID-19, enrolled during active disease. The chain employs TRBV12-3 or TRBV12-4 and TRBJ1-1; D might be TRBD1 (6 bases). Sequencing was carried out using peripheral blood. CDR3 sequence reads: CASSRQVNTEAFF. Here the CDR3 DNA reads TGTGCCAGCAGCCGACAGGTCAACACTGAAGCTTTCTTT.